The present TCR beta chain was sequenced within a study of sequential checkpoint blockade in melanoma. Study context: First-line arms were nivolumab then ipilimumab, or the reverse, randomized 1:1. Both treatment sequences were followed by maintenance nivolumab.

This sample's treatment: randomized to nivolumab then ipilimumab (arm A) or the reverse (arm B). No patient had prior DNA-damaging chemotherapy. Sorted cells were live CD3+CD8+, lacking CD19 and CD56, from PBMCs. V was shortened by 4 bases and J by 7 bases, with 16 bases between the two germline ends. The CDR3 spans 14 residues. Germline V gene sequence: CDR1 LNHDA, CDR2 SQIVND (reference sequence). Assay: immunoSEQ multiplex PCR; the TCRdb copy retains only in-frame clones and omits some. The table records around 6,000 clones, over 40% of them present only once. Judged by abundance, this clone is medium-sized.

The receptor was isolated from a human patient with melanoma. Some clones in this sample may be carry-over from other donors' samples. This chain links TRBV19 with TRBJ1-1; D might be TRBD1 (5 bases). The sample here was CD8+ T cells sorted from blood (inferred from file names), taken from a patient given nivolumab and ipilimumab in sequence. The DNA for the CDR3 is TGTGCCAGTAGTACTGGCAGGGAATTCGATGAAGCTTTCTTT. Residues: CASSTGREFDEAFF.